The 22 T cell receptor beta chains below come from one sample, sequenced in a study of blood T cells in healthy people across ages. A sample-barcoded 5' primer and a J-beta primer mix were used in a second PCR of roughly 7 to 12 cycles. One entry per CDR3 protein, called by TCRdb with MiXCR from the 5' RACE reads. The sample contains 600,000 to 1,000,000 distinct CDR3 sequences, approximately 25% of which appear only once. These data also featured in a second study, about T cells of mothers and their children.

The material sequenced was blood. Receptor source: a boy aged 5-17 years in good health.

The chain has TRBV7-9 and TRBJ2-1, with 7 bases that match TRBD1. This CDR3 region has 17 residues. The germline gives CDR1 SEHNR, CDR2 FQNEAQ (reference sequence). Trimming removed 5 bases from V and 2 bases from J; junction bases left unmatched: 12. As DNA, the CDR3 is TGTGCCAGCAGCGTACAGGGGCAAGATTCCACCTACAATGAGCAGTTCTTC. Amino acid sequence: CASSVQGQDSTYNEQFF.

This clonotype was counted between two and nine times. This chain's CDR3 is CASSLAGVYGNEQFF. The CDR3 coding sequence is TGTGCCAGCAGTCTAGCGGGGGTTTATGGCAATGAGCAGTTCTTC. The genes are TRBV28 and TRBJ2-5; 10 bases are a match to TRBD2. The end of the DNA fits TRBJ2-1 better, so the J call may be wrong. This CDR3 region has 15 residues. Per germline, CDR1 MDHEN and CDR2 SYDVKM.

V gene TRBV12-3 or TRBV12-4 combines with J gene TRBJ1-6; D is unclear. The ends were cut back, 8 bases at V and 4 bases at J, with 12 bases in the middle. CDR3 length: 14 residues. The CDR3 region has the DNA TGTGCCAGCGCTACAGCTCCGTATAATTCACCCCTCCACTTT. It translates to CASATAPYNSPLHF.

This sequence joins TRBV18 and TRBJ2-5, with unresolved D. The J call may not be correct, given that the DNA end is closer to TRBJ2-1. The CDR3 runs 16 residues. CDR1 KGHSH and CDR2 LQKENI come from the germline V gene. This CDR3 reads CASSPPVSTSYNEQFF. As DNA, the CDR3 is TGTGCCAGCTCACCACCGGTATCTACATCTTACAATGAGCAGTTCTTC.

The table lists this clonotype with a few counts. The chain recombines TRBV11-2 with TRBJ2-6, with TRBD1 as a possible D gene (5 bases). The CDR3 covers 15 residues. Trimming removed 3 bases at V and 1 base at J, with 7 bases between. Germline loops: CDR1 SGHAT, CDR2 FQNNGV. The CDR3 protein is CASSLTDSGANVLTF. CDR3 nucleotide sequence: TGTGCCAGCAGCTTGACAGATTCTGGGGCCAACGTCCTGACTTTC.

The sample holds a few counts of this clonotype. This chain uses TRBV4-1 with TRBJ2-7; D is unresolved. Germline CDR1 reads MGHRA; CDR2 reads YSYEKL. Deletions cut 1 base from V and 3 bases from J, with 7 bases between. The CDR3 contains 13 residues. The DNA of the CDR3 is TGCGCCAGCAGCCAAGCGGCCTACTACGAGCAGTACTTC. It yields the protein CASSQAAYYEQYF.

The V gene is TRBV9, the J gene TRBJ1-4; no clear D. V gave up 6 bases and J gave up 8 bases, with 17 bases separating them. This CDR3 comprises 14 residues. Germline CDR1 reads SGDLS; CDR2 reads YYNGEE. In nucleotides, the CDR3 is TGTGCCAGCATCACGAATAAGGGCCCGGAAAAACTGTTTTTT. Its protein is CASITNKGPEKLFF.

This clonotype showed up just a few times. The chain is built from TRBV6-2 or TRBV6-3 and TRBJ2-2; D unresolved. The CDR3 sequence is 14 residues long. Per the germline V gene, CDR1 is MNHEY and CDR2 is SVGEGT. V lost 5 bases and J 2 bases, leaving 9 bases between the germline ends. CDR3 sequence: CASSPDTNTGELFF. The CDR3 DNA reads as TGTGCCAGCAGTCCCGATACCAACACCGGGGAGCTGTTTTTT.

This clonotype was counted only a few times. The chain employs TRBV20-1 and TRBJ1-1; 7 positions agree with TRBD1. Germline V gene sequence: CDR1 DFQATT, CDR2 SNEGSKA (reference sequence). Trimming took 5 bases from V and 4 from J; bases not matched to a gene: 7. The CDR3 extends over 13 amino acids. In nucleotides, the CDR3 is TGCAGTGCTCTCAAACAGGGGACCACTGAAGCTTTCTTT. Encoded protein: CSALKQGTTEAFF.

The chain recombines TRBV20-1 with TRBJ2-1, with 11 bases aligning to TRBD2. V dropped 5 bases and J dropped 4; count of bases not matched to a gene: 4. Germline V gives CDR1 DFQATT, CDR2 SNEGSKA (reference sequence). The CDR3 covers 14 residues. The CDR3, as DNA: TGCAGTGCTGACGGGACTAGCGGATACAATGAGCAGTTCTTC. Amino acid sequence: CSADGTSGYNEQFF.

The V call is TRBV28, the J call TRBJ2-3; D possibly corresponds to TRBD1 (6 bases). Germline-derived CDR1 and CDR2 are MDHEN and SYDVKM. Trimming removed 5 bases from V and 1 base from J, with 13 bases in between. The CDR3 totals 15 residues. For the CDR3, the DNA is TGTGCCAGCAGTACCCGGGACACAGGCACAGATACGCAGTATTTT. Its translation: CASSTRDTGTDTQYF.

The chain recombines TRBV20-1 with TRBJ2-5; 9 positions match TRBD2. V lost 3 bases and J lost 2; bases outside the gene matches: 10. Germline assignment: CDR1 DFQATT and CDR2 SNEGSKA (reference sequence). The CDR3 sequence is 16 residues long. CDR3 sequence reads: CSASRGLAGNQETQYF. CDR3 DNA: TGCAGTGCTAGTAGGGGCCTAGCGGGAAATCAAGAGACCCAGTACTTC.

Only a few counts were recorded for this clonotype. This sequence joins TRBV3-1 and TRBJ2-5; D is uncertain. V was cut by 0 bases and J by 2 bases, with 10 bases left in between. From germline, CDR1 is LGHDT and CDR2 YNNKEL (reference sequence). This CDR3 has 15 amino acids. This CDR3 reads CASSQDLAGQETQYF. The CDR3 coding sequence is TGTGCCAGCAGCCAAGATCTGGCAGGACAAGAGACCCAGTACTTC.

This clonotype has a handful of counts. The chain recombines TRBV29-1 with TRBJ2-3; D possibly matches TRBD1 or TRBD2 (5 bases each). V shed 4 bases and J shed 2 bases, with 10 bases lying between them. Per germline, CDR1 SQVTM and CDR2 ANQGSEA. This CDR3 region has 13 residues. The CDR3 nucleotides are TGCAGCGTTGTGGTGGGGGACACAGATACGCAGTATTTT. Protein product: CSVVVGDTDTQYF.

V and J are TRBV6-2 or TRBV6-3 and TRBJ2-5; D is perhaps TRBD2 (6 bases). The DNA end is a closer match to TRBJ2-1, so the J assignment may be wrong. CDR1 is MNHEY, CDR2 SVGEGT, per germline. This CDR3 contains 15 residues. This CDR3 reads CASSSGLFSVLGQFF. The CDR3 DNA is TGTGCCAGCAGTTCGGGACTCTTCTCCGTGTTAGGGCAGTTCTTC.

V and J are TRBV4-3 and TRBJ1-1; 9 bases are a match to TRBD1. Germline V gene sequence: CDR1 LGHNA, CDR2 YSLEER. This CDR3 is built from 17 residues. The junction had 6 bases not matched to a gene; V was cut back by 1 base and J by 0 bases. CDR3 sequence (DNA): TGCGCCAGCAGCCAAGTAACAGGGGGCTCCCTGAACACTGAAGCTTTCTTT. Translation: CASSQVTGGSLNTEAFF.

V usage is TRBV25-1 and J usage is TRBJ1-4; 8 positions agree with TRBD1. Germline V gives CDR1 MGHDK, CDR2 SYGVNS. J was trimmed by 10 bases and V by 5 bases; bases with no gene match: 12. The length of the CDR3 is 15 residues. CDR3 sequence reads: CASSYLDREVGKLFF. For the CDR3, the DNA is TGTGCCAGCAGTTACCTGGACAGGGAAGTCGGAAAACTGTTTTTT.

The chain uses TRBV7-8 and TRBJ1-2; tentative D call: TRBD1 (6 bases). CDR1 and CDR2 from the germline V gene are SGHVS and FQNEAQ. The CDR3 has 15 residues. Between the trimmed V and J ends, which lost 7 bases and 3 bases, there was a span of 18 bases. The CDR3 DNA reads TGTGCCAGCACCCCTGGGGGGCACAGCTACTATGGCTACACCTTC. Amino acids: CASTPGGHSYYGYTF. Variable domain in full (rest from reference TRBV7-8 and TRBJ1-2): GAGVSQSPRYKVAKRGQDVALRCDPISGHVSLFWYQQALGQGPEFLTYFQNEAQLDKSGLPSDRFFAERPEGSVSTLKIQRTQQEDSAVYLCASTPGGHSYYGYTFGSGTRLTVV.

This clonotype occurred a few times. The chain carries TRBV20-1 and TRBJ2-5, with TRBD1 matching over 7 bases. The J call may be mistaken, given a closer DNA end match to TRBJ2-7. CDR1 and CDR2 (germline): DFQATT, SNEGSKA (reference sequence). This CDR3 has 14 amino acids. The DNA of the CDR3 is TGCAGTGCCATGGACAGGTTTTCTTCTTACGAGCAGTACTTC. It encodes CSAMDRFSSYEQYF.

This clonotype has just a few counts. The rearrangement joins TRBV7-8 to TRBJ1-5; D is perhaps TRBD1 (6 bases). Germline CDR1 reads SGHVS; CDR2 reads FQNEAQ. The CDR3 contains 13 residues. Deletions cut 5 bases from V and 6 bases from J, with 11 bases between. CDR3 sequence: CASSPGAGQPQHF. The CDR3 DNA reads as TGTGCCAGCAGCCCGGGGGCGGGTCAGCCCCAGCATTTT.

This clonotype was counted between two and nine times. J is TRBJ2-5 and V is TRBV12-3 or TRBV12-4, with D unresolved. The J call may be wrong; the DNA end is better matched by TRBJ2-1. The CDR3 consists of 15 residues. The CDR3 protein is CASSLYLTPYNEQFF. The CDR3, as DNA: TGTGCCAGCAGCTTATACCTAACCCCCTACAATGAGCAGTTCTTC.

This clonotype was seen a handful of times. The rearrangement uses TRBV21-1 and TRBJ2-2; the table calls TRBD1, which could not be checked here. TRBV21-1 is described as a pseudogene. The CDR3 is made up of 18 amino acids. The chain's CDR3 is CASSSPVGRGDRCGELFF. For the CDR3, the DNA is TGTGCCAGCAGCTCCCCTGTCGGGCGGGGGGACCGATGTGGGGAGCTGTTTTTT.